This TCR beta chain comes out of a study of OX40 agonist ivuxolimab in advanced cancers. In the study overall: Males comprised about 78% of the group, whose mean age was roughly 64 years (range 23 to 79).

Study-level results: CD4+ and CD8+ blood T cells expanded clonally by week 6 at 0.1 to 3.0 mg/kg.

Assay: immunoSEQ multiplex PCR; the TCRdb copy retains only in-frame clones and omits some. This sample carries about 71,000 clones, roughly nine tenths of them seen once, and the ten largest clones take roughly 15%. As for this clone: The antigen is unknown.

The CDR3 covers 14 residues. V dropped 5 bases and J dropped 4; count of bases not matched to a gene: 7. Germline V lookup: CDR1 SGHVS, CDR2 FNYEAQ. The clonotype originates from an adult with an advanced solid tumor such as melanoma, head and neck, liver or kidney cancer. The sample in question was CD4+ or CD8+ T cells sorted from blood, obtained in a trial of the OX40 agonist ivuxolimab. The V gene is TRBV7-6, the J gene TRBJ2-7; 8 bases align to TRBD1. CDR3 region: CASSPKDRAYEQYF. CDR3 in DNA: TGTGCCAGCAGCCCGAAGGACAGGGCATACGAGCAGTACTTC.